The sequence of this T cell receptor beta chain was determined in a study of T cell responses to AZD1222 COVID-19 vaccine. For the study at large: Pooled together were second doses at about 4 or about 12 weeks.

The V gene's germline CDR1 is ENHRY and CDR2 SYGVKD. The CDR3 is 12 residues long. The V end was cut by 0 bases, the J end by 7 bases, with 6 bases between. A note on this clone: Its antigen is undetermined.

Libraries were prepared by immunoSEQ multiplex PCR; TCRdb keeps only in-frame clonotypes and omits some of them. There are 84,000 or so clones in the sample; around 90% occur only once, and about 1.6% lies in the top ten. The study, taken as a whole, reports: Two doses of AZD1222 preceded a rise in Spike-specific TCR breadth and depth. Females outnumbered males among donors, who were mostly white British; clonal diversity was possibly underestimated. Baseline testing showed seropositivity in only a handful of AZD1222 recipients.

Sequencing used peripheral blood, obtained on day 0 of AZD1222 vaccination. The receptor comes from an adult in good health. The rearrangement links TRBV10-3 to TRBJ1-1; D gene unclear. In DNA form, the CDR3 reads TGTGCCATCAGTGAGTCGTGGTTTGAAGCTTTCTTT. This codes for CAISESWFEAFF.